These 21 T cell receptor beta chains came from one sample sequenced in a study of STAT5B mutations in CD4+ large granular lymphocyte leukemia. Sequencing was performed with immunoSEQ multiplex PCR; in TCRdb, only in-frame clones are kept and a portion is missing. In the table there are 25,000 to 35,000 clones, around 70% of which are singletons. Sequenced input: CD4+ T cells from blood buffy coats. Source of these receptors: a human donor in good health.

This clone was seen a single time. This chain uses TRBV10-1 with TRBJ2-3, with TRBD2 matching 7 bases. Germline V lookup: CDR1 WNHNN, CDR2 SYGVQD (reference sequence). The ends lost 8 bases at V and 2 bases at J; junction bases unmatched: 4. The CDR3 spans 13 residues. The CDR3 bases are TGCGCCAGCTCCCGGGACTACACAGATACGCAGTATTTT. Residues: CASSRDYTDTQYF.

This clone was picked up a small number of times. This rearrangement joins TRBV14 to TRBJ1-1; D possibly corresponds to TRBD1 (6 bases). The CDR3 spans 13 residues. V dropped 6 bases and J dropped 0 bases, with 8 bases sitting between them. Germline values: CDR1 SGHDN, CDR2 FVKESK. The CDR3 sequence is CASSRTVNTEAFF. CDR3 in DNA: TGTGCCAGCAGTCGGACAGTGAACACTGAAGCTTTCTTT.

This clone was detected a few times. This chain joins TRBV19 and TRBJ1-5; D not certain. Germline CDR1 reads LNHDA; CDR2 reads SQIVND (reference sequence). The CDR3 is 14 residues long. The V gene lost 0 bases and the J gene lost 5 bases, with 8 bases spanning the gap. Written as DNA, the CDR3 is TGTGCCAGTAGTATAGATGGCGGAGATCAGCCCCAGCATTTT. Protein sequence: CASSIDGGDQPQHF.

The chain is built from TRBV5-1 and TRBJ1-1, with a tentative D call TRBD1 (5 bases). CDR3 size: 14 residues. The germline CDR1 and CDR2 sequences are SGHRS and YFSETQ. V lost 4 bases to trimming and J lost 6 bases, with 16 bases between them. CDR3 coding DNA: TGCGCCAGCAGCAAAGGGACCCTAGGGGCTGAAGCTTTCTTT. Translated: CASSKGTLGAEAFF.

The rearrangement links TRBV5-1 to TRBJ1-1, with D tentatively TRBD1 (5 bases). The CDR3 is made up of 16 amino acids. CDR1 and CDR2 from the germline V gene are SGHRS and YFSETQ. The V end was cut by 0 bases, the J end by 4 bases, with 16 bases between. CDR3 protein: CASSLEGSGVSTEAFF. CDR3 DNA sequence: TGCGCCAGCAGCTTGGAGGGTTCGGGGGTTAGCACTGAAGCTTTCTTT. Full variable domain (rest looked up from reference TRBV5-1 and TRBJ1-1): KAGVTQTPRYLIKTRGQQVTLSCSPISGHRSVSWYQQTPGQGLQFLFEYFSETQRNKGNFPGRFSGRQFSNSRSEMNVSTLELGDSALYLCASSLEGSGVSTEAFFGQGTRLTVV.

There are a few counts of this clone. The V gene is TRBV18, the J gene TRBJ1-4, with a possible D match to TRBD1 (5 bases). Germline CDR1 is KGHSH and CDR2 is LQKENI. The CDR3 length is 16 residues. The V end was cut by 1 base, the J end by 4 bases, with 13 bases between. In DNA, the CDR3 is TGTGCCAGCTCACCACAGGCAGGGCGCCTTAATGAAAAACTGTTTTTT. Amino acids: CASSPQAGRLNEKLFF. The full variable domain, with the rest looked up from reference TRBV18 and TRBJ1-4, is NAGVMQNPRHLVRRRGQEARLRCSPMKGHSHVYWYRQLPEEGLKFMVYLQKENIIDESGMPKERFSAEFPKEGPSILRIQQVVRGDSAAYFCASSPQAGRLNEKLFFGSGTQLSVL.

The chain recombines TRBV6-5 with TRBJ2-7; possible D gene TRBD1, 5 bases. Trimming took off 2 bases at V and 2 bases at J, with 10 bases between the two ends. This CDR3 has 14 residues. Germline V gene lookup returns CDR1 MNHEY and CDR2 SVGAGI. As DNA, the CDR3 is TGTGCCAGCAGTTACACCTCGACAGCCTACGAGCAGTACTTC. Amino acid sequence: CASSYTSTAYEQYF.

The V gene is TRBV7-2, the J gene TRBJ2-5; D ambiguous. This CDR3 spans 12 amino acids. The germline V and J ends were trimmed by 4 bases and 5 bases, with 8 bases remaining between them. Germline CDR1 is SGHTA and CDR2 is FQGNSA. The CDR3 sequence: CASSYGSETQYF. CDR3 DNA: TGTGCCAGCAGCTACGGTTCTGAGACCCAGTACTTC.

CDR3 sequence reads: CASSFSPTGAGGYTF. For the CDR3, the DNA is TGTGCCAGCAGTTTTTCCCCGACAGGGGCGGGGGGCTACACCTTC. The rearrangement joins TRBV27 to TRBJ1-2, with TRBD1 identical over 8 bases. Looked up from germline, CDR1 is MNHEY and CDR2 is SMNVEV (reference sequence). The CDR3 extends over 15 amino acids. V was clipped by 3 bases and J by 8 bases; unmatched bases: 11.

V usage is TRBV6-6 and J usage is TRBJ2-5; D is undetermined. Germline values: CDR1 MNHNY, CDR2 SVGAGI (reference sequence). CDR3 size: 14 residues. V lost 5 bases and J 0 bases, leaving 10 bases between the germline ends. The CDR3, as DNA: TGTGCCAGCAGTCCCCGGATGGACCAAGAGACCCAGTACTTC. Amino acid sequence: CASSPRMDQETQYF.

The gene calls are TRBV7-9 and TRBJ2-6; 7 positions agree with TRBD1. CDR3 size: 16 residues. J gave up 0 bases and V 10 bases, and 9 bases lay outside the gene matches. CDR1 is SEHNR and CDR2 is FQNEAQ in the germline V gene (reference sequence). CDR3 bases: TGTGCCATAAACAGGGGCCCGAGCTCTGGGGCCAACGTCCTGACTTTC. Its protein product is CAINRGPSSGANVLTF.

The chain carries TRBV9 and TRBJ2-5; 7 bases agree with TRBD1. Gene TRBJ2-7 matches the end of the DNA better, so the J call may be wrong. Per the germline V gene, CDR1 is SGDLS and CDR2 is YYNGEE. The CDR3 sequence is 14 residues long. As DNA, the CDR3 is TGTGCCAGCAGCGTAGGGGGACAGCCCTACGAGCAGTACTTC. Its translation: CASSVGGQPYEQYF.

The DNA of the CDR3 is TGTGCCAGTAGTTATGGAGGAGCCGAGCGGGGGGAGACCCAGTACTTC. Translated: CASSYGGAERGETQYF. The rearrangement links TRBV19 to TRBJ2-5; 8 bases are a match to TRBD2. Unmatched junction bases numbered 13, after V lost 5 bases and J lost 5 bases. This CDR3 is 16 amino acids long. From germline, CDR1 is LNHDA and CDR2 SQIVND (reference sequence).

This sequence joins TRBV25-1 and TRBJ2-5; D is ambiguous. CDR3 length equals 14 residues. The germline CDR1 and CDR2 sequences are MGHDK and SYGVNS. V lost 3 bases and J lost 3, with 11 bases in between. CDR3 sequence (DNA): TGTGCCAGCAGTGACCCCGGCAGCAAAGAGACCCAGTACTTC. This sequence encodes CASSDPGSKETQYF.

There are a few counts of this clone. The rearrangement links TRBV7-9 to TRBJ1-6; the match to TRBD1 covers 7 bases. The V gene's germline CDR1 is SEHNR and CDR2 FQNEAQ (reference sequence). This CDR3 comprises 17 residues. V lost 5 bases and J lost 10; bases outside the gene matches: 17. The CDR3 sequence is CASSPGGQRGRNSPLHF. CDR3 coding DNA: TGTGCCAGCAGCCCAGGGGGACAGAGGGGGCGGAACTCACCCCTCCACTTT. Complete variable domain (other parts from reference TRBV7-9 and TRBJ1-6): DTGVSQNPRHKITKRGQNVTFRCDPISEHNRLYWYRQTLGQGPEFLTYFQNEAQLEKSRLLSDRFSAERPKGSFSTLEIQRTEQGDSAMYLCASSPGGQRGRNSPLHFGNGTRLTVT.

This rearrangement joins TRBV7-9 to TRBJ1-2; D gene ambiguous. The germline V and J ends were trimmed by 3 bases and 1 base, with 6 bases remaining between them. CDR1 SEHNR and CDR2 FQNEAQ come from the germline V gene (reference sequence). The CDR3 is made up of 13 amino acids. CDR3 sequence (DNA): TGTGCCAGCAGCTTGGGAGTTAACTATGGCTACACCTTC. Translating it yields CASSLGVNYGYTF.

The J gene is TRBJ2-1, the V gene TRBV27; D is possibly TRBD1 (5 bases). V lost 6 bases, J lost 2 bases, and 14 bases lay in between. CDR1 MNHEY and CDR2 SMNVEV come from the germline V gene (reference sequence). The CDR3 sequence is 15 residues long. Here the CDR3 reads CASRPGADAYNEQFF. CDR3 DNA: TGTGCCAGCAGGCCTGGGGCGGACGCCTACAATGAGCAGTTCTTC.

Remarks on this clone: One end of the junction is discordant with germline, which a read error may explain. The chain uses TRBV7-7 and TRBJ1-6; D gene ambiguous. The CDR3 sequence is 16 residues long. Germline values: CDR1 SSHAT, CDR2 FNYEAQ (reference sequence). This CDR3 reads CASRSREGAYNSPLHF. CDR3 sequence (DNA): TGTGCTAGCAGATCCCGGGAAGGAGCCTATAATTCACCCCTCCACTTT.

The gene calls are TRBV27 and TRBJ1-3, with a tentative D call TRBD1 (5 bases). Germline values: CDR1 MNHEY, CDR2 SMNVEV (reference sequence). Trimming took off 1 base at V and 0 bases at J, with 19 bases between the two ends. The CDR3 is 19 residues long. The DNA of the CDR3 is TGTGCCAGCAGTTTATATTCCCCACAGGAATCATCCTCTGGAAACACCATATATTTT. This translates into CASSLYSPQESSSGNTIYF.

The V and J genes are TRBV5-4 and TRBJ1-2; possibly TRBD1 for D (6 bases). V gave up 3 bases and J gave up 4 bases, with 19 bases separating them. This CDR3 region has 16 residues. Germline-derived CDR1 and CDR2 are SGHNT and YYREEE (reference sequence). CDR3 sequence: CASSWRLGQGGYGYTF. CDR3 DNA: TGTGCCAGCAGCTGGAGGTTGGGGCAAGGGGGCTATGGCTACACCTTC.

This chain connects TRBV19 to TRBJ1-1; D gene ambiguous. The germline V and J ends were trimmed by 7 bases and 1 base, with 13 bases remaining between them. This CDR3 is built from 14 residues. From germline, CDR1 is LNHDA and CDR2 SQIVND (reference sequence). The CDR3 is CASTLSGPNTEAFF. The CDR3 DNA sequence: TGTGCCAGTACCCTTAGTGGTCCGAACACTGAAGCTTTCTTT.